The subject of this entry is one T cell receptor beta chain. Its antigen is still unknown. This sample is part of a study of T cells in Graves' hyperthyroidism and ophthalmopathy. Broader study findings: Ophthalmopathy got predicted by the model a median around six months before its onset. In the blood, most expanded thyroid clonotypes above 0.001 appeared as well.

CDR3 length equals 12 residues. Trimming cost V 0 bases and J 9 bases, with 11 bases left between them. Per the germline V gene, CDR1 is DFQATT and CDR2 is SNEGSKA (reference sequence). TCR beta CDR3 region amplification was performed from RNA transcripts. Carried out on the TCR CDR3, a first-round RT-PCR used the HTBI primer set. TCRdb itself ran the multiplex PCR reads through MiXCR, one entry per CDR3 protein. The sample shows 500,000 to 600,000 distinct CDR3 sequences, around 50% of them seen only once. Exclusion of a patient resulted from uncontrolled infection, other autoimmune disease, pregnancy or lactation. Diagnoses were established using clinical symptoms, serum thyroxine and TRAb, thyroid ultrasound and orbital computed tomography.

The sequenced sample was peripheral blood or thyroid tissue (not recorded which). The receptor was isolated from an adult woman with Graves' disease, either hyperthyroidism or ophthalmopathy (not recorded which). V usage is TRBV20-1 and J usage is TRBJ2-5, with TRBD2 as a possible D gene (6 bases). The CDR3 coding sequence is TGCAGTGCTAGAGATTGGGCGGGGCCCCAGTACTTC. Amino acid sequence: CSARDWAGPQYF.